A single T cell receptor beta chain is shown here with its context. CDR1 and CDR2 from the germline V gene are MNHEY and SMNVEV (reference sequence). The CDR3 covers 17 residues. V was trimmed by 2 bases and J by 0 bases, leaving 15 bases between them. The record originates from a study of PD-1 and CTLA-4 blockade in melanoma. Generated by immunoSEQ multiplex PCR, the TCRdb table keeps only in-frame clones and is missing some. Here the sample spans about 21,000 clones, approximately 88% being singletons. The specimen was CD8+ T cells from peripheral blood, collected before anti-PD-1 treatment. The rearrangement uses TRBV27 and TRBJ2-3; no reliable D call. This clonotype was obtained from a human donor with melanoma. In DNA form, the CDR3 reads TGTGCCAGCAGTTTAACCATTAATCGGCTTAGCACAGATACGCAGTATTTT. It is translated as CASSLTINRLSTDTQYF.